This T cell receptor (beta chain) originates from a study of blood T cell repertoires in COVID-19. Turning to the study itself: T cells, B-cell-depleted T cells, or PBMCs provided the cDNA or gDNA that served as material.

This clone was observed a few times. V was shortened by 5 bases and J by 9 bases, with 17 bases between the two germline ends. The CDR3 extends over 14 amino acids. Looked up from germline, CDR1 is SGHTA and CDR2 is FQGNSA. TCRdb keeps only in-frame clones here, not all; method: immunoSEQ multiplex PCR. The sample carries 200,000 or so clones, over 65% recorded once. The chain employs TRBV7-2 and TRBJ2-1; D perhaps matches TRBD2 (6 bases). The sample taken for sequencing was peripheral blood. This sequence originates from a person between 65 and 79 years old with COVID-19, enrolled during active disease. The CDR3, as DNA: TGTGCCAGCAGCGATACGGGGGAACTTAGTGAGCAGTTCTTC. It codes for CASSDTGELSEQFF.